This entry lists 30 T cell receptor beta chains sequenced from one sample in a study of control samples from healthy donors and cancer patients. Repertoires were generated with immunoSEQ multiplex PCR, while TCRdb's copy carries only in-frame clones and drops some. The sample lists 75,000 or so clones, about 92% seen once, with approximately 5.1% in the top ten. The material sequenced was PBMCs. These receptors were collected from a man aged 60 to 75 with colorectal cancer.

This chain joins TRBV18 and TRBJ2-3, with D possibly matching TRBD2 (7 bases). CDR1 is KGHSH and CDR2 is LQKENI in the germline V gene. This CDR3 has 19 amino acids. Trimming took off 3 bases at V and 0 bases at J, with 22 bases between the two ends. CDR3 amino acids: CASSPWRGGRPSSTDTQYF. The DNA of the CDR3 is TGTGCCAGCTCACCTTGGAGGGGGGGGCGCCCCTCTAGCACAGATACGCAGTATTTT.

V and J are TRBV6-5 and TRBJ1-1; a possible D gene is TRBD1 (5 bases). CDR1 is MNHEY and CDR2 is SVGAGI in the germline V gene. The ends were cut back, 7 bases at V and 0 bases at J, with 15 bases in the middle. CDR3 size: 15 residues. The chain's CDR3 is CASTERGIMNTEAFF. The CDR3 DNA reads as TGTGCCAGCACCGAAAGGGGTATTATGAACACTGAAGCTTTCTTT.

The V gene is TRBV3-1 (or the pseudogene TRBV3-2), the J gene TRBJ2-5; D is undetermined. The CDR3 runs to 11 residues. The V gene's germline CDR1 is LGHDT and CDR2 YNNKEL (reference sequence). V was clipped by 7 bases and J by 7 bases, with 10 bases between them. As DNA, the CDR3 is TGTGCCAGCAAGGGTCCAGGGACCCAGTACTTC. It specifies CASKGPGTQYF.

The chain uses TRBV7-3 and TRBJ2-4; D not resolved. CDR1 is SGHTA and CDR2 is FQGTGA in the germline V gene. The CDR3 covers 14 residues. V was cut by 0 bases and J by 3 bases, with 6 bases left in between. CDR3 sequence reads: CASSLTGGKNIQYF. The CDR3 DNA follows: TGTGCCAGCAGCTTAACGGGCGGCAAAAACATTCAGTACTTC.

This sequence joins TRBV9 and TRBJ1-2; 11 bases agree with TRBD1. Germline V gene data show CDR1 as SGDLS and CDR2 as YYNGEE. The CDR3 has 16 amino acids. V was pared by 4 bases and J by 2 bases, with 7 bases of the junction left unmatched. The CDR3 bases are TGTGCCAGCAGCCCGGGGACAGGGGGTCAAAACTATGGCTACACCTTC. Residues: CASSPGTGGQNYGYTF.

The J gene is TRBJ2-7, the V gene TRBV6-5, with D unresolved. V lost 9 bases and J 0 bases, leaving 12 bases between the germline ends. CDR1 and CDR2 from the germline V gene are MNHEY and SVGAGI. The CDR3 extends over 13 amino acids. CDR3 in DNA: TGTGCCAGGCGCGACTCCCACTCCTACGAGCAGTACTTC. It is translated as CARRDSHSYEQYF.

The chain uses TRBV5-1 and TRBJ1-4; 10 bases are a match to TRBD1. This CDR3 spans 18 amino acids. J lost 3 bases, V lost 4 bases, and 12 bases had no gene match. The V gene's germline CDR1 is SGHRS and CDR2 YFSETQ. For the CDR3, the DNA is TGCGCCAGCAGCGCCCACCGGGACAGGGGTGCAGCTAATGAAAAACTGTTTTTT. Its translation: CASSAHRDRGAANEKLFF.

This chain links TRBV7-9 with TRBJ2-2, with D perhaps matching TRBD1 (6 bases). Per germline, CDR1 SEHNR and CDR2 FQNEAQ (reference sequence). CDR3 size: 16 residues. The V end lost 7 bases, the J end lost 4 bases, and 19 bases lay between the germline ends. DNA for the CDR3: TGTGCCAGCATCCCCCCGGGACACCTAGGCACCGGGGAGCTGTTTTTT. Protein product: CASIPPGHLGTGELFF.

This rearrangement joins TRBV4-3 to TRBJ1-1; D remains ambiguous. The CDR3 extends over 15 amino acids. CDR1 is LGHNA, CDR2 YSLEER, per germline. With 0 bases removed from V and 3 bases from J, the gap between germline ends came to 11 bases. The CDR3 coding sequence is TGCGCCAGCAGCCAAGATCACGGGGTTTACACTGAAGCTTTCTTT. Translation gives CASSQDHGVYTEAFF.

V and J are TRBV12-3 or TRBV12-4 and TRBJ2-7; the match to TRBD2 covers 10 bases. The CDR3 loop spans 13 amino acids. V shed 5 bases and J 6 bases; nucleotides not matched to a gene: 4. For the CDR3, the DNA is TGTGCCAGCAGTAGGACTAGCGGCACCGAGCAGTACTTC. As protein: CASSRTSGTEQYF.

The chain is built from TRBV9 and TRBJ1-3, with 8 bases that match TRBD1. The length of the CDR3 is 15 residues. CDR1 and CDR2 from the germline V gene are SGDLS and YYNGEE. V lost 3 bases to trimming and J lost 4 bases; unmatched junction nucleotides: 6. CDR3 loop: CASSAESGGGNTIYF. CDR3 nucleotide sequence: TGTGCCAGCAGCGCCGAATCAGGGGGCGGAAACACCATATATTTT.

This chain connects TRBV7-2 to TRBJ1-6; 8 bases agree with TRBD1. V shed 4 bases, J shed 11 bases, and the junction held 7 bases outside the gene matches. CDR1 and CDR2 from the germline V gene are SGHTA and FQGNSA. The CDR3 extends over 14 amino acids. This chain's CDR3 is CASSSTGEGAPLHF. CDR3 DNA: TGTGCCAGCAGCTCGACAGGGGAGGGTGCACCCCTCCACTTT. The full variable domain, completed using reference TRBV7-2 and TRBJ1-6, is GAGVSQSPSNKVTEKGKDVELRCDPISGHTALYWYRQSLGQGLEFLIYFQGNSAPDKSGLPSDRFSAERTGGSVSTLTIQRTQQEDSAVYLCASSSTGEGAPLHFGNGTRLTVT.

This clone was found once. J is TRBJ2-5 and V is TRBV12-3 or TRBV12-4, with D hard to call. Deletions cut 3 bases from V and 4 bases from J, with 6 bases between. The CDR3 extends over 12 amino acids. This CDR3 reads CASSFLGETQYF. In nucleotides, the CDR3 is TGTGCCAGCAGTTTTCTGGGAGAGACCCAGTACTTC.

The chain carries TRBV12-3 or TRBV12-4 and TRBJ2-3; D is uncertain. The CDR3 has 12 residues. The V end was cut by 5 bases, the J end by 6 bases, with 9 bases between. CDR3 loop: CASSPQWDTQYF. DNA for the CDR3: TGTGCCAGCAGTCCCCAGTGGGATACGCAGTATTTT.

V and J are TRBV6-5 and TRBJ1-6; TRBD1 is a possible D gene (5 bases). CDR3 length equals 14 residues. Trimming pared 3 bases from V and 10 bases from J, leaving 13 bases between. In germline, CDR1 is MNHEY, CDR2 SVGAGI. CDR3 sequence: CASSYGGDLSPLHF. The CDR3 nucleotides read TGTGCCAGCAGTTATGGGGGAGACCTATCACCCCTCCACTTT.

The chain joins TRBV7-3 to TRBJ2-3; D possibly uses TRBD1 or TRBD2 (6 bases each). This CDR3 comprises 14 residues. Trimming took off 5 bases at V and 0 bases at J, with 9 bases between the two ends. Germline lookup yields CDR1 SGHTA and CDR2 FQGTGA. The CDR3 loop is CASSAGHSTDTQYF. CDR3 DNA: TGTGCCAGCAGCGCGGGACATAGCACAGATACGCAGTATTTT.

The gene calls are TRBV5-4 and TRBJ2-4; 7 bases are shared with TRBD1. J lost 8 bases, V lost 2 bases, and 4 bases had no gene match. This CDR3 is 13 amino acids long. The germline gives CDR1 SGHNT, CDR2 YYREEE (reference sequence). The CDR3 nucleotides are TGTGCCAGCAGCTTTACAGGGGTTGACATTCAGTACTTC. It specifies CASSFTGVDIQYF.

CDR3 in amino acids: CASSREMTGLPSSYEQYF. The DNA of the CDR3 is TGTGCCAGCAGCCGGGAGATGACGGGACTACCGAGCTCCTACGAGCAGTACTTC. This sequence joins TRBV11-3 and TRBJ2-7; TRBD2 matches at 7 bases. Germline V CDR1 and CDR2: SGHNT, YENEEA. Losses at the gene ends were 5 bases for V and 0 bases for J; bases not matched to a gene: 16. The CDR3 contains 18 residues. The variable domain in full, completed from reference TRBV11-3 and TRBJ2-7, reads EAGVVQSPRYKIIEKKQPVAFWCNPISGHNTLYWYLQNLGQGPELLIRYENEEAVDDSQLPKDRFSAERLKGVDSTLKIQPAELGDSAVYLCASSREMTGLPSSYEQYFGPGTRLTVT.

This chain connects TRBV5-1 to TRBJ2-1, with 7 nucleotides matching TRBD1. After removal of 3 bases from V and 4 bases from J, the junction contained 4 bases not matched to a gene. Germline lookup yields CDR1 SGHRS and CDR2 YFSETQ. The CDR3 loop spans 14 amino acids. The CDR3 sequence: CASSSQGRYNEQFF. Written as DNA, the CDR3 is TGCGCCAGCAGCTCACAGGGGCGATACAATGAGCAGTTCTTC.

This CDR3 is CASSDLARTGELFF. CDR3 nucleotide sequence: TGTGCCAGCTCGGACTTGGCGCGGACCGGGGAGCTGTTTTTT. The chain has TRBV6-5 and TRBJ2-2; tentative D call: TRBD2 (5 bases). The CDR3 runs 14 residues. Germline V gene data show CDR1 as MNHEY and CDR2 as SVGAGI. Between the trimmed V and J ends, which lost 8 bases and 5 bases, there was a span of 15 bases.

The rearrangement joins TRBV23-1 to TRBJ1-5; no clear D gene. TRBV23-1 is assigned to the ORF class and has an uncertain function. This CDR3 is built from 13 residues. The V gene lost 0 bases and the J gene lost 5 bases, with 5 bases spanning the gap. The CDR3 DNA reads as TGCGCCAGCAGTCAATCGGGGTATCAGCCCCAGCATTTT. Translation: CASSQSGYQPQHF.

The chain links TRBV6-1 to TRBJ1-6; D is undetermined. Per germline, CDR1 MNHNS and CDR2 SASEGT. Trimming pared 1 base from V and 5 bases from J, leaving 9 bases between. The CDR3 loop spans 15 amino acids. The CDR3 here is CASSEESPNNSPLHF. The CDR3 DNA sequence: TGTGCCAGCAGTGAAGAGAGCCCCAATAATTCACCCCTCCACTTT.

J is TRBJ1-2 and V is TRBV5-1; 8 nucleotides agree with TRBD1. V lost 0 bases, J lost 6 bases, and 7 bases stayed unmatched. Germline loops: CDR1 SGHRS, CDR2 YFSETQ. The CDR3 consists of 15 residues. CDR3 sequence: CASSLGAGGLDGYTF. CDR3 DNA sequence: TGCGCCAGCAGCTTGGGGGCAGGGGGCCTCGATGGCTACACCTTC.

This chain joins TRBV2 and TRBJ1-4, with TRBD1 matching over 11 bases. Per the germline V gene, CDR1 is SNHLY and CDR2 is FYNNEI. The CDR3 runs 18 residues. Unmatched junction bases numbered 15, after V lost 5 bases and J lost 7 bases. The CDR3 spells CASSLPGQGGIRGEKLFF. The CDR3 nucleotides are TGTGCCAGCAGTCTACCGGGACAGGGGGGGATCCGCGGTGAAAAACTGTTTTTT. Using reference TRBV2 and TRBJ1-4 for the parts outside the CDR3, the full variable domain is EPEVTQTPSHQVTQMGQEVILRCVPISNHLYFYWYRQILGQKVEFLVSFYNNEISEKSEIFDDQFSVERPDGSNFTLKIRSTKLEDSAMYFCASSLPGQGGIRGEKLFFGSGTQLSVL.

This clone was found once. The V call is TRBV6-5, the J call TRBJ1-1; the match to TRBD1 covers 10 bases. Germline CDR1 is MNHEY and CDR2 is SVGAGI. The CDR3 length is 14 residues. The junction had 8 bases not matched to a gene; V was cut back by 8 bases and J by 5 bases. The CDR3 reads CASGGTGANTEAFF. DNA of the CDR3: TGTGCCAGCGGGGGGACAGGGGCGAATACTGAAGCTTTCTTT.

The rearrangement uses TRBV6-2 or TRBV6-3 and TRBJ1-2; 9 bases align to TRBD1. The CDR3 runs to 17 residues. The germline V gene encodes CDR1 MNHEY and CDR2 SVGEGT. J lost 8 bases, V lost 2 bases, and 15 bases had no gene match. The CDR3 DNA sequence: TGTGCCAGCAGTTACGCACCGTACTCGACAGGGGGAGAGGGCTACACCTTC. Translating gives CASSYAPYSTGGEGYTF.

The CDR3: CASSLLGGGSHNEQFF. The CDR3 region has the DNA TGTGCCAGCAGTTTATTAGGGGGGGGGTCGCACAATGAGCAGTTCTTC. The gene calls are TRBV27 and TRBJ2-1; TRBD2 is a possible D gene (7 bases). The length of the CDR3 is 16 residues. Trimming removed 1 base from V and 5 bases from J, with 15 bases in between. Germline CDR1 is MNHEY and CDR2 is SMNVEV (reference sequence).

The chain uses TRBV4-1 and TRBJ2-4; D gene ambiguous. Germline V gene sequence: CDR1 MGHRA, CDR2 YSYEKL. The CDR3 length is 14 residues. V lost 9 bases and J lost 8, with 20 bases in between. CDR3 DNA: TGCGCCAGGACCGAAGGTATAGTCAAGTACATTCAGTACTTC. This translates into CARTEGIVKYIQYF.

V is TRBV4-1 and J is TRBJ2-1; D not resolved. This CDR3 contains 14 residues. The V end lost 1 base, the J end lost 8 bases, and 12 bases lay between the germline ends. Germline V lookup: CDR1 MGHRA, CDR2 YSYEKL. CDR3: CASSQATVGYEQFF. DNA of the CDR3: TGCGCCAGCAGCCAAGCAACCGTTGGCTATGAGCAGTTCTTC.

This clone has just one count. This chain connects TRBV19 to TRBJ1-1, with unresolved D. CDR3 size: 11 residues. In germline, CDR1 is LNHDA, CDR2 SQIVND (reference sequence). Trimming left V 10 bases short and J 5 bases short, with 11 bases between. The CDR3 sequence is CATRIGTEAFF. The CDR3 DNA follows: TGTGCCACGAGGATCGGGACTGAAGCTTTCTTT.